This T cell receptor (beta chain) was retrieved from a study of tumor-infiltrating lymphocytes in oesophageal squamous cell carcinoma. Germline loops: CDR1 SGHVS, CDR2 FNYEAQ. CDR3 length: 17 amino acids. TCRdb fed the PCR reads into MiXCR, producing one record per CDR3 protein. This sample has over 10,000 distinct CDR3 sequences; more than 55% occur once, and the top ten carry about 30%. Sequenced input: esophageal tumor tissue. V usage is TRBV7-6 and J usage is TRBJ2-7; TRBD2 might be the D (7 bases). TRBJ2-1 matches the DNA end more closely, so the J call is doubtful. The receptor was isolated from a female donor with esophageal squamous cell carcinoma. CDR3 sequence: CASSLETGGRRYNEQFF. The CDR3 region has the DNA TGTGCCAGCAGCTTAGAAACCGGGGGGCGTAGATACAATGAGCAGTTCTTC.